This T cell receptor beta chain was sequenced for a study of blood T cell repertoires in COVID-19. Study in general: Both acute and convalescent COVID-19 samples were obtained from the United States, Italy and Spain. Nucleic acid was either cDNA or gDNA, and it came from T cells, B-cell-depleted T cells, or PBMCs.

Per the authors' pipeline: It was from reference gene primer amplification that nucleated cell counts were estimated. Clones were sequenced by immunoSEQ multiplex PCR, and TCRdb holds only the in-frame ones, with some missing. The DNA gave D and trimming, while V, J and clone size come from that table. The sample lists 110,000 or so clones, around nine tenths occurring once. The CDR3 contains 15 residues. Germline V lookup: CDR1 LNHNV, CDR2 YYDKDF (reference sequence). V shed 0 bases and J shed 6 bases, with 11 bases lying between them. The origin of this receptor is a woman aged 70-85 years who had recovered from COVID-19. This chain connects TRBV15 to TRBJ2-2; D remains ambiguous. The sample was peripheral blood. The CDR3 is CATSRDPAVAGELFF. The CDR3 nucleotides read TGTGCCACCAGCAGAGATCCCGCGGTTGCCGGGGAGCTGTTTTTT. The full variable domain, in which reference TRBV15 and TRBJ2-2 provide the parts outside the CDR3, is DAMVIQNPRYQVTQFGKPVTLSCSQTLNHNVMYWYQQKSSQAPKLLFHYYDKDFNNEADTPDNFQSRRPNTSFCFLDIRSPGLGDTAMYLCATSRDPAVAGELFFGEGSRLTVL.